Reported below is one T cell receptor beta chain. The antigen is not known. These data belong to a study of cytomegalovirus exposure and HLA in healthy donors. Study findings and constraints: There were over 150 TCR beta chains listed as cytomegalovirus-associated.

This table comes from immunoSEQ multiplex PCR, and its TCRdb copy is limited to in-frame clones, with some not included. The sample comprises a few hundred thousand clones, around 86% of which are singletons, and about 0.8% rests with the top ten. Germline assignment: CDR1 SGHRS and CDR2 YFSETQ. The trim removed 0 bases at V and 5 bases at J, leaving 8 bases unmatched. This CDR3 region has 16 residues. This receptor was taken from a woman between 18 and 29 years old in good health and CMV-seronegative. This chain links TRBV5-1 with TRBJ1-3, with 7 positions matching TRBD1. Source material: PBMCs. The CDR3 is CASSLETGLARNTIYF. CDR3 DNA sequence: TGCGCCAGCAGCTTGGAGACAGGGTTGGCCCGAAACACCATATATTTT.